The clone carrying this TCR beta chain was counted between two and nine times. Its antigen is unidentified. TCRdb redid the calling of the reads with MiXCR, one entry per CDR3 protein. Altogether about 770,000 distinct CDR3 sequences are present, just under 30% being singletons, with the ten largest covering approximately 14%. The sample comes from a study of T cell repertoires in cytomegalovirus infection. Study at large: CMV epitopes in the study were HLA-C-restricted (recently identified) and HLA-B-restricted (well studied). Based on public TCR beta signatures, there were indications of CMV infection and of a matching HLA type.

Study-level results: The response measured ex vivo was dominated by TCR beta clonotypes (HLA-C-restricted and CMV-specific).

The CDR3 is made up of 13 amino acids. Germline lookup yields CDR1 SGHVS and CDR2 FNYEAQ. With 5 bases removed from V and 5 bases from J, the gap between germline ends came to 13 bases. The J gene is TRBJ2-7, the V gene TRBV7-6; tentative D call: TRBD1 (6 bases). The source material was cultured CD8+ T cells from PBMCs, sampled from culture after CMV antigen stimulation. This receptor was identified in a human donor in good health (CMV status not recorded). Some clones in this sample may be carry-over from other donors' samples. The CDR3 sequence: CASSLNRAHEQYF. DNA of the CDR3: TGTGCCAGCAGCCTAAACAGGGCCCACGAGCAGTACTTC. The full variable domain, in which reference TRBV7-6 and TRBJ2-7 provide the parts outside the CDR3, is GAGVSQSPRYKVTKRGQDVALRCDPISGHVSLYWYRQALGQGPEFLTYFNYEAQQDKSGLPNDRFSAERPEGSISTLTIQRTEQRDSAMYRCASSLNRAHEQYFGPGTRLTVT.